This T cell receptor beta chain was sequenced during a study of blood T cells in healthy people across ages. A second PCR, run for roughly 7 to 11 cycles, used a sample-barcoded 5' primer plus a J-beta primer mix. Each CDR3 protein gets one entry after TCRdb re-called the 5' RACE reads with MiXCR. The table includes over a million distinct CDR3 sequences, around 25% detected once. This clonotype was picked up a small number of times. Its antigen is undetermined. Study conclusions and caveats: Higher naive T cell percentage went strongly together with higher TCR beta diversity. With unsorted PBMCs, a conclusive comparison of naive versus antigen-experienced cells was not possible.

The length of the CDR3 is 16 residues. The V gene's germline CDR1 is SGHRS and CDR2 YFSETQ. Germline trimming cut 3 bases from V and 2 bases from J; bases unmatched to any gene: 8. The same sample was also used in a study of T cells of mothers and their children.

Sequenced: blood. This clonotype was obtained from a girl aged 2-10 years in good health. The chain is built from TRBV5-1 and TRBJ2-5; 9 bases match TRBD1. This chain's CDR3 is CASSSGQGSPQETQYF. CDR3 nucleotide sequence: TGCGCCAGCAGCTCGGGACAGGGCTCTCCTCAAGAGACCCAGTACTTC.